The 24 T cell receptor beta chains listed next were all sequenced from one sample in a study of cytomegalovirus exposure and HLA in healthy donors. The method was immunoSEQ multiplex PCR; TCRdb's version includes in-frame clones alone and lacks a portion of them. The table lists about 130,000 clones, roughly 79% of them singletons, with around 27% in the top ten. Sequencing input: PBMCs. These receptors originate from a man younger than 45 in good health and CMV-seropositive.

The J gene is TRBJ1-2, the V gene TRBV10-2; 8 positions match TRBD1. CDR1 is WSHSY, CDR2 SAAADI, per germline. The trim removed 10 bases at V and 6 bases at J, leaving 19 bases unmatched. CDR3 length: 16 amino acids. DNA of the CDR3: TGCGCCACCCGAGTCCCGACAGGGGACTTTTTTAATGGCTACACCTTC. It specifies CATRVPTGDFFNGYTF.

The CDR3, as DNA: TGTGCCATCAGTGTTACTAGCGTCACGAACACCGGGGAGCTGTTTTTT. Its translation: CAISVTSVTNTGELFF. The chain combines TRBV10-3 with TRBJ2-2; TRBD2 aligns across 7 bases. The CDR3 is 16 residues long. Losses at the gene ends were 4 bases for V and 0 bases for J; bases not matched to a gene: 5. CDR1 and CDR2 (germline): ENHRY, SYGVKD.

This chain uses TRBV7-9 with TRBJ1-6, with 8 nucleotides matching TRBD1. CDR1 and CDR2 (germline): SEHNR, FQNEAQ (reference sequence). The CDR3 runs to 15 residues. V lost 4 bases to trimming and J lost 7 bases; unmatched junction nucleotides: 6. The CDR3, as DNA: TGTGCCAGCAGCTCGACGACAGGGGCAAATTCACCCCTCCACTTT. This gives the protein CASSSTTGANSPLHF.

This sequence joins TRBV27 and TRBJ2-7; D is ambiguous. With 2 bases removed from V and 6 bases from J, the gap between germline ends came to 14 bases. CDR1 and CDR2 from the germline V gene are MNHEY and SMNVEV (reference sequence). CDR3 length: 14 residues. CDR3 residues: CASSLRVTPCEQYF. The CDR3 DNA reads TGTGCCAGCAGTTTACGGGTCACTCCCTGCGAGCAGTACTTC.

The rearrangement links TRBV30 to TRBJ1-1; 8 bases match TRBD1. J lost 1 base, V lost 5 bases, and 12 bases had no gene match. Germline V gives CDR1 GTSNPN, CDR2 SVGIG (reference sequence). The length of the CDR3 is 16 residues. The DNA for the CDR3 is TGTGCCTGGGCCCGGGGGACCGGGACAGGGAACACTGAAGCTTTCTTT. It specifies CAWARGTGTGNTEAFF.

This chain links TRBV15 with TRBJ2-1; no definite D call. The length of the CDR3 is 12 residues. V lost 0 bases, J lost 7 bases, and 4 bases lay in between. Germline V gene lookup returns CDR1 LNHNV and CDR2 YYDKDF (reference sequence). The CDR3 here is CATSRDRNEQFF. The DNA for the CDR3 is TGTGCCACCAGCAGAGACAGGAATGAGCAGTTCTTC.

The chain uses TRBV6-1 and TRBJ2-2; 8 bases are shared with TRBD1. V lost 4 bases and J lost 3; bases outside the gene matches: 4. The CDR3 sequence is 15 residues long. Germline CDR1 reads MNHNS; CDR2 reads SASEGT. CDR3 sequence reads: CASSAGTGYTGELFF. The CDR3 DNA is TGTGCCAGCAGTGCCGGGACAGGTTACACCGGGGAGCTGTTTTTT.

The gene calls are TRBV6-4 and TRBJ1-2, with 9 nucleotides matching TRBD1. Germline V lookup: CDR1 MRHNA, CDR2 SNTAGT. The CDR3 sequence is 13 residues long. V gave up 6 bases and J gave up 7 bases; unmatched junction bases: 6. The CDR3: CASRQGASAGYTF. In DNA, the CDR3 is TGTGCCAGCAGACAGGGGGCGAGCGCTGGCTACACCTTC.

The V and J genes are TRBV11-2 and TRBJ2-5; D is perhaps TRBD2 (5 bases). The CDR3 has 14 amino acids. Looked up from germline, CDR1 is SGHAT and CDR2 is FQNNGV. V was clipped by 5 bases and J by 4 bases, with 14 bases between them. This CDR3 reads CASSLSPGVETQYF. The CDR3 bases are TGTGCCAGCAGCCTCTCACCCGGGGTAGAGACCCAGTACTTC.

The chain combines TRBV7-7 with TRBJ2-7; 7 nucleotides line up with TRBD1. This CDR3 has 15 residues. The germline CDR1 and CDR2 sequences are SSHAT and FNYEAQ (reference sequence). The V gene end was trimmed by 5 bases and the J gene end by 5 bases; junction bases not matched to a gene: 12. CDR3 loop: CASSPNRGIRNEQYF. The CDR3, as DNA: TGTGCCAGCAGCCCTAACAGGGGAATAAGGAACGAGCAGTACTTC.

This chain joins TRBV5-1 and TRBJ1-1, with 8 nucleotides matching TRBD1. The CDR3 has 14 residues. Unmatched junction bases numbered 8, after V lost 4 bases and J lost 6 bases. Germline assignment: CDR1 SGHRS and CDR2 YFSETQ. The chain's CDR3 is CASSPGQGLAEAFF. CDR3 coding DNA: TGCGCCAGCAGCCCTGGACAGGGTTTGGCTGAAGCTTTCTTT. The full variable domain, completed using reference TRBV5-1 and TRBJ1-1, is KAGVTQTPRYLIKTRGQQVTLSCSPISGHRSVSWYQQTPGQGLQFLFEYFSETQRNKGNFPGRFSGRQFSNSRSEMNVSTLELGDSALYLCASSPGQGLAEAFFGQGTRLTVV.

The chain joins TRBV5-4 to TRBJ1-1; TRBD1 agrees at 8 bases. CDR1 SGHNT and CDR2 YYREEE come from the germline V gene (reference sequence). The J segment lost 5 bases and the V segment lost 0 bases, leaving 6 bases of the junction unmatched. The CDR3 contains 15 residues. The CDR3 coding sequence is TGTGCCAGCAGCTTGGCCACAGGGGGAAGGACTGAAGCTTTCTTT. Amino acid sequence: CASSLATGGRTEAFF.

This sequence joins TRBV11-2 and TRBJ2-7; TRBD1 is a possible D gene (6 bases). V lost 6 bases to trimming and J lost 3 bases, with 12 bases between them. The germline gives CDR1 SGHAT, CDR2 FQNNGV. CDR3 length: 13 residues. The CDR3 DNA reads as TGTGCCAGCAGGGCGGACAGCCACTACGAGCAGTACTTC. The encoded protein is CASRADSHYEQYF. Supplemented by reference TRBV11-2 and TRBJ2-7, the full variable domain reads EAGVAQSPRYKIIEKRQSVAFWCNPISGHATLYWYQQILGQGPKLLIQFQNNGVVDDSQLPKDRFSAERLKGVDSTLKIQPAKLEDSAVYLCASRADSHYEQYFGPGTRLTVT.

This clone was seen only a few times. J is TRBJ2-2 and V is TRBV6-5; D ambiguous. V lost 10 bases and J lost 1, with 10 bases in between. Germline V gene sequence: CDR1 MNHEY, CDR2 SVGAGI. This CDR3 region has 13 residues. As DNA, the CDR3 is TGTGCCACCACGGCAGGGAACACCGGGGAGCTGTTTTTT. The encoded protein is CATTAGNTGELFF.

V and J are TRBV7-8 and TRBJ2-1, with 9 bases matching TRBD2. V lost 5 bases to trimming and J lost 1 base; unmatched junction nucleotides: 6. Per germline, CDR1 SGHVS and CDR2 FQNEAQ. This CDR3 has 16 residues. The CDR3 loop is CASSPTTSGSYNEQFF. DNA for the CDR3: TGTGCCAGCAGCCCCACGACTAGCGGTTCCTACAATGAGCAGTTCTTC.

The chain links TRBV2 to TRBJ2-7; no clear D. CDR1 is SNHLY and CDR2 is FYNNEI in the germline V gene. Trimming removed 1 base from V and 3 bases from J, with 13 bases in between. The CDR3 runs 15 residues. Here the CDR3 DNA reads TGTGCCAGCAGTGAAGATGGTCCAGTCCACTACGAGCAGTACTTC. This gives the protein CASSEDGPVHYEQYF.

The rearrangement uses TRBV7-6 and TRBJ1-6; D gene unclear. CDR1 is SGHVS, CDR2 FNYEAQ, per germline. This CDR3 contains 13 residues. V shed 0 bases and J shed 10 bases, with 7 bases lying between them. Here the CDR3 DNA reads TGTGCCAGCAGCTTAGCGGGAGGGTCACCCCTCCACTTT. Amino acid sequence: CASSLAGGSPLHF.

The V call is TRBV11-2, the J call TRBJ2-3; TRBD2 aligns across 10 bases. The ends lost 5 bases at V and 1 base at J; junction bases unmatched: 6. The CDR3 length is 16 residues. Germline V gene data show CDR1 as SGHAT and CDR2 as FQNNGV. CDR3 residues: CASSRNSGGRTDTQYF. The CDR3 region has the DNA TGTGCCAGCAGCCGGAATAGCGGGGGGCGCACAGATACGCAGTATTTT. Together with reference TRBV11-2 and TRBJ2-3, the CDR3 gives the full variable domain: EAGVAQSPRYKIIEKRQSVAFWCNPISGHATLYWYQQILGQGPKLLIQFQNNGVVDDSQLPKDRFSAERLKGVDSTLKIQPAKLEDSAVYLCASSRNSGGRTDTQYFGPGTRLTVL.

This clone was counted only a few times. This chain links TRBV29-1 with TRBJ1-2; 8 positions match TRBD1. In germline, CDR1 is SQVTM, CDR2 ANQGSEA. After removal of 4 bases from V and 0 bases from J, the junction contained 4 bases not matched to a gene. The CDR3 runs 14 residues. In nucleotides, the CDR3 is TGCAGCGTTGGAGGGGGACAGGCTAACTATGGCTACACCTTC. This sequence encodes CSVGGGQANYGYTF.

This rearrangement joins TRBV11-2 to TRBJ1-6; D uncertain. This CDR3 comprises 15 residues. The ends were cut back, 3 bases at V and 9 bases at J, with 15 bases in the middle. Looked up from germline, CDR1 is SGHAT and CDR2 is FQNNGV. The CDR3 region has the DNA TGTGCCAGCAGCTTTATATTTCGGGAGGGTTCACCCCTCCACTTT. Its protein product is CASSFIFREGSPLHF.

The rearrangement links TRBV6-1 to TRBJ1-1; TRBD1 might be the D (6 bases). The CDR3 runs to 16 residues. Per the germline V gene, CDR1 is MNHNS and CDR2 is SASEGT. V gave up 4 bases and J gave up 4 bases, with 19 bases separating them. CDR3 nucleotides: TGTGCCAGCAGTGCTTTCGCCTTGGGGGCCACCACTGAAGCTTTCTTT. Translated, it gives CASSAFALGATTEAFF.

As DNA, the CDR3 is TGCGCCAGCAGCTTGGCCGGGGGTAGATTTGGAAACACCATATATTTT. It is translated as CASSLAGGRFGNTIYF. This chain links TRBV5-1 with TRBJ1-3, with D possibly TRBD1 on 5 matching bases. CDR1 and CDR2 (germline): SGHRS, YFSETQ. The CDR3 spans 16 residues. Trimming shortened V by 0 bases and J by 3 bases, and 13 bases separated the two germline ends.

This chain connects TRBV9 to TRBJ2-3; TRBD2 aligns across 11 bases. The CDR3 is 17 amino acids. The V and J ends lost 3 bases and 8 bases, in that order; junction bases with no gene match: 14. Germline V gene data show CDR1 as SGDLS and CDR2 as YYNGEE. DNA of the CDR3: TGTGCCAGCAGCGCCGAACCGACTAGCGGGATAAGCGGTACGCAGTATTTT. It is translated as CASSAEPTSGISGTQYF. Drawing the rest from reference TRBV9 and TRBJ2-3, the complete variable domain is DSGVTQTPKHLITATGQRVTLRCSPRSGDLSVYWYQQSLDQGLQFLIQYYNGEERAKGNILERFSAQQFPDLHSELNLSSLELGDSALYFCASSAEPTSGISGTQYFGPGTRLTVL.

The CDR3 loop is CASRRDNREDLFF. The CDR3 bases are TGTGCCAGCAGAAGGGACAACCGGGAGGATCTGTTTTTT. The chain has TRBV6-1 and TRBJ1-4; tentatively, D is TRBD1 (6 bases). Trimming stripped 6 bases from V and 14 bases from J, with 19 bases between. Germline assignment: CDR1 MNHNS and CDR2 SASEGT. CDR3 length: 13 amino acids.